Sequencing of this T cell receptor (beta chain) was carried out in a study of T cell responses to AZD1222 COVID-19 vaccine. Overall study results and limits: Seropositive AZD1222 recipients at baseline numbered only 5 to 7. There were mostly white British donors and more females than males, and clonal diversity was possibly underestimated.

Comments on this clone: The target antigen is unknown.

The germline V gene encodes CDR1 SGHVS and CDR2 FQNEAQ. The J segment lost 2 bases and the V segment lost 5 bases, leaving 4 bases of the junction unmatched. The CDR3 totals 15 residues. TCRdb keeps only in-frame clones here, not all; method: immunoSEQ multiplex PCR. The sample includes tens of thousands of clones, approximately 89% of them seen just once. V is TRBV7-8 and J is TRBJ1-5, with TRBD1 matching 9 bases. The sequences come from peripheral blood, collected 28 days after the second AZD1222 dose. The TCR was taken from an adult who received the AZD1222 COVID-19 vaccine. In nucleotides, the CDR3 is TGTGCCAGCAGCCGCCGGGACAGGGGCAATCAGCCCCAGCATTTT. It specifies CASSRRDRGNQPQHF.